The sequence of this TCR beta chain was determined in a study of shared clonotypes between healthy human individuals. Findings and caveats of the study: Incomplete sequencing of sorted subsets was indicated by rarefaction despite large depth.

CD45RO-negative, CCR7-selected cells formed the naive CD8 fraction, which excluded terminally differentiated effector memory CD45RA+ cells. Profiling relied on immunoSEQ multiplex PCR, and the TCRdb table lists in-frame clones only, not all of them. The sample yields approximately 840,000 clones, 95% to 97% seen once. In regard to this clone: Its specificity is unknown.

Germline V lookup: CDR1 SGDLS, CDR2 YYNGEE. The CDR3 consists of 17 residues. The V and J ends lost 3 bases and 0 bases respectively, with 19 bases between them. The V and J genes are TRBV9 and TRBJ2-7; a weak D match, TRBD1 (8 bases). This clonotype originated in a man younger than 45 in good health. Sequencing was carried out using naive CD8+ T cells sorted from blood. The CDR3 DNA reads TGTGCCAGCAGCGCTACAGGGGGAGGGCCCAGCTCCTACGAGCAGTACTTC. Translating gives CASSATGGGPSSYEQYF.